A selection of T cell receptor beta chains follows, all from one sample in a study of cytomegalovirus exposure and HLA in healthy donors. Method: immunoSEQ multiplex PCR; TCRdb's copy keeps in-frame clones and lacks some. The sample includes 200,000 to 250,000 clones, under 85% of them seen just once. The sample was PBMCs. These receptors were obtained from a man between 50 and 59 years old in good health and CMV-seronegative. Each CDR3 is given with its conserved first and last residue. D genes are given only for firm matches. A clone size is listed for some rows: how often the clone was seen (once, few, many), or a class if it is expanded.

TRBV5-4,TRBJ1-3,-,TRBD1,CASSPMTGSSSGNTIYF,TGTGCCAGCAGCCCGATGACAGGGTCCAGCTCTGGAAACACCATATATTTT
TRBV12-5,TRBJ2-1,-,TRBD2,CASGFGLADKQFF,TGTGCTAGTGGTTTCGGACTAGCTGACAAGCAGTTCTTC
TRBV18,TRBJ2-7,-,TRBD1,CASSRLGQDSYEQYF,TGTGCCAGCTCACGCCTCGGACAGGACTCCTACGAGCAGTACTTC
TRBV28,TRBJ2-5,once,TRBD2,CASSLLAAGPKETQYF,TGTGCCAGCAGTTTATTAGCAGCGGGGCCTAAGGAGACCCAGTACTTC
TRBV5-1,TRBJ2-5,-,-,CASSLERVGETQYF,TGCGCCAGCAGCTTGGAGCGGGTGGGGGAGACCCAGTACTTC
TRBV7-9,TRBJ2-1,-,TRBD2,CASSLYRGLAGYNEQFF,TGTGCCAGCAGCTTATATAGGGGACTAGCGGGGTACAATGAGCAGTTCTTC
TRBV7-8,TRBJ2-3,-,TRBD2,CASSQGTSGSTDTQYF,TGTGCCAGCAGCCAAGGGACTAGCGGGAGTACAGATACGCAGTATTTT
TRBV4-1,TRBJ2-2,few,TRBD2,CASSLAGAGTGELFF,TGCGCCAGCAGCCTAGCGGGAGCGGGCACCGGGGAGCTGTTTTTT
TRBV7-8,TRBJ1-5,-,TRBD1,CASSMGQGINQPQHF,TGTGCCAGCAGCATGGGACAGGGGATAAATCAGCCCCAGCATTTT
TRBV6-5,TRBJ2-7,-,-,CASSYSGGFVSYEQYF,TGTGCCAGCAGTTACTCGGGGGGATTCGTCTCCTACGAGCAGTACTTC
TRBV5-6,TRBJ2-7,-,TRBD1,CASSSRDRPRYEQYF,TGTGCCAGCAGCTCCCGGGACAGGCCTAGGTACGAGCAGTACTTC
TRBV5-1,TRBJ2-7,few,TRBD2,CASSSSSRLAGAGEQYF,TGCGCCAGCAGCTCATCGTCGCGACTAGCGGGAGCGGGGGAGCAGTACTTC
TRBV10-2,TRBJ2-1,-,-,CASSESSRGNNEQFF,TGCGCCAGCAGTGAGTCATCGCGGGGAAACAATGAGCAGTTCTTC
TRBV14,TRBJ2-2,-,-,CASSHLQGLNTGELFF,TGTGCCAGCAGCCATCTACAGGGATTAAACACCGGGGAGCTGTTTTTT
TRBV28,TRBJ2-5,-,-,CASRKVDRYQETQYF,TGTGCCAGCAGGAAGGTCGACAGGTACCAAGAGACCCAGTACTTC
TRBV28,TRBJ2-6,-,-,CASRKGSSGANGLTF,TGTGCCAGCAGAAAGGGAAGCTCTGGGGCCAACGGCCTGACTTTC
TRBV20-1,TRBJ2-3,-,-,CSAIIRDTQYF,TGCAGTGCTATTATTCGAGATACGCAGTATTTT
TRBV7-8,TRBJ2-2,-,TRBD2,CASSLVSGAGELFF,TGTGCCAGCAGCTTAGTAAGCGGGGCGGGGGAGCTGTTTTTT
TRBV28,TRBJ2-4,-,-,CASSSTETLAKNIQYF,TGTGCCAGCAGTTCGACAGAGACACTAGCCAAAAACATTCAGTACTTC
TRBV5-4,TRBJ2-7,-,TRBD1,CASSLGDRTYEQYF,TGTGCCAGCAGCCTCGGGGACAGAACCTACGAGCAGTACTTC
TRBV30,TRBJ1-2,-,-,CAWTHGQIPNYGYTF,TGTGCCTGGACCCACGGACAAATCCCTAACTATGGCTACACCTTC
TRBV6-5,TRBJ2-7,-,TRBD1,CASSSDRGIVAEQYF,TGTGCCAGCAGTTCAGACAGGGGGATCGTCGCCGAGCAGTACTTC
TRBV10-3,TRBJ1-2,-,TRBD1,CAIRGGGAEGYTF,TGTGCCATCAGAGGAGGGGGCGCAGAGGGCTACACCTTC
TRBV6-1,TRBJ2-3,few,-,CASTLGPGGTDTQYF,TGTGCCAGCACGCTCGGGCCCGGGGGCACAGATACGCAGTATTTT